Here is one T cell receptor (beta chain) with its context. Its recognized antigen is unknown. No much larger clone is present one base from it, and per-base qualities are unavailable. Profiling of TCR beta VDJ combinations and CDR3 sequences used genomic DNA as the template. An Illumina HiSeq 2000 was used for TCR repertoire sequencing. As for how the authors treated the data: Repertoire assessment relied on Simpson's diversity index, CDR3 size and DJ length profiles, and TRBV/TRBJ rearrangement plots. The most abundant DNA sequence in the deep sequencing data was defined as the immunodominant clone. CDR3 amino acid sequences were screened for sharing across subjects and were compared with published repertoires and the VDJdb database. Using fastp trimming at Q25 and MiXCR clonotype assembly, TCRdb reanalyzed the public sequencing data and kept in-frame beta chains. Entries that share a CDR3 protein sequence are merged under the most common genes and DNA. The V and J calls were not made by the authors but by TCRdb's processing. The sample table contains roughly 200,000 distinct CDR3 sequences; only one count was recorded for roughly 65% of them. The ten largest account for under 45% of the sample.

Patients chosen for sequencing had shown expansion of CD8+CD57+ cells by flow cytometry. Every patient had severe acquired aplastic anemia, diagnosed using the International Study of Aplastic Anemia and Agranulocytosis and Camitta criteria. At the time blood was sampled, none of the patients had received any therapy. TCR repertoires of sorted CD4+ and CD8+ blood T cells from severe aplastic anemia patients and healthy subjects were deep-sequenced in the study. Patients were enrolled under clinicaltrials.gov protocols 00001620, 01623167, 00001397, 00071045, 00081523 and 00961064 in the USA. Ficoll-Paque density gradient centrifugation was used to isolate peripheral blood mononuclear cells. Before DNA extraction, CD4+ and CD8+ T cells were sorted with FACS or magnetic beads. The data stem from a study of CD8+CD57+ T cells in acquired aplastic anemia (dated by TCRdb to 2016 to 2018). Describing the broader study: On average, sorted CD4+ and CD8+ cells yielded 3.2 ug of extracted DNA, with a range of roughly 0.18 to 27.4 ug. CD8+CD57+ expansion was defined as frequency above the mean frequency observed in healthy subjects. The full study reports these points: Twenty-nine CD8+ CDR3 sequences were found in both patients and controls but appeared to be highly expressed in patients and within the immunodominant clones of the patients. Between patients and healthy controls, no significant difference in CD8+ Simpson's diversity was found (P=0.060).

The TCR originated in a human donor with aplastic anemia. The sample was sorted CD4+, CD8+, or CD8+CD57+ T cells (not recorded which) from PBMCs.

The CDR3 region has the sequence CASSLRSAGNNEQFF. The DNA sequence is as follows: TGTGCCAGCAGCTTAAGGAGTGCTGGGAACAATGAGCAGTTCTTC. Here the chain combines TRBV7-2 and TRBJ2-1; no D segment can be confidently identified. Trimming removed 2 bases from V and 5 bases from J, leaving 13 bases between the germline ends. Based on the germline V gene, the CDR1 and CDR2 sequences are SGHTA and FQGNSA. There are 15 amino acids in the CDR3, from cysteine to phenylalanine inclusive. Left in the record is the CDR3 DNA by itself, 45 bases read in frame from the first base.